A single sample gave rise to the 23 T cell receptor beta chains below, sequenced in a study of cytomegalovirus exposure and HLA in healthy donors. In the PCR, 60 Vbeta and 13 Jbeta primers were used. Method: immunoSEQ multiplex PCR; TCRdb's copy keeps in-frame clones and lacks some. The data contain fewer than 250,000 clones, about four fifths of them singletons. Sequenced material: PBMCs. These receptors all come from a woman younger than 45 in good health and CMV-seropositive.

V is TRBV5-4 and J is TRBJ1-3; D remains unclear. Germline CDR1 SGHNT, CDR2 YYREEE (reference sequence). The CDR3 has 16 amino acids. Trimming took 0 bases from V and 0 from J, leaving 10 bases between them. The CDR3 DNA is TGTGCCAGCAGCTTGGGGCAGTTACCCTCTGGAAACACCATATATTTT. Protein product: CASSLGQLPSGNTIYF.

This clone appeared once. The chain combines TRBV19 with TRBJ2-2, with 11 nucleotides matching TRBD2. CDR1 is LNHDA, CDR2 SQIVND, per germline (reference sequence). The CDR3 covers 19 residues. V dropped 2 bases and J dropped 2; count of bases not matched to a gene: 10. This CDR3 is CASSISIWGTSGNTGELFF. The CDR3 nucleotides are TGTGCCAGTAGTATAAGTATCTGGGGGACTAGCGGCAACACCGGGGAGCTGTTTTTT.

The V call is TRBV19, the J call TRBJ1-1, with D perhaps TRBD1 (6 bases). Trimming took off 1 base at V and 5 bases at J, with 11 bases between the two ends. The CDR3 covers 14 residues. Germline values: CDR1 LNHDA, CDR2 SQIVND (reference sequence). The CDR3 spells CASSIGGRWTEAFF. CDR3 sequence (DNA): TGTGCCAGTAGTATAGGGGGGCGCTGGACTGAAGCTTTCTTT.

This chain uses TRBV5-1 with TRBJ1-1, with 7 bases aligning to TRBD1. The V segment lost 4 bases and the J segment 6 bases; nucleotides outside the gene matches: 9. This CDR3 is built from 14 residues. Per germline, CDR1 SGHRS and CDR2 YFSETQ. The CDR3, as DNA: TGCGCCAGCAGCCCGACAGGGTTCAACGCTGAAGCTTTCTTT. Translated, it gives CASSPTGFNAEAFF. The complete variable domain, with remaining parts taken from reference TRBV5-1 and TRBJ1-1, reads KAGVTQTPRYLIKTRGQQVTLSCSPISGHRSVSWYQQTPGQGLQFLFEYFSETQRNKGNFPGRFSGRQFSNSRSEMNVSTLELGDSALYLCASSPTGFNAEAFFGQGTRLTVV.

The chain carries TRBV5-1 and TRBJ1-2; 8 bases agree with TRBD1. The CDR3 covers 15 residues. The V segment lost 5 bases and the J segment 2 bases; nucleotides outside the gene matches: 8. The germline V gene has CDR1 SGHRS and CDR2 YFSETQ. CDR3 sequence: CASRETGALNYGYTF. The CDR3 DNA sequence: TGCGCCAGCAGGGAGACAGGGGCCCTCAACTATGGCTACACCTTC. The variable domain in full, with the rest retrieved from reference TRBV5-1 and TRBJ1-2, is KAGVTQTPRYLIKTRGQQVTLSCSPISGHRSVSWYQQTPGQGLQFLFEYFSETQRNKGNFPGRFSGRQFSNSRSEMNVSTLELGDSALYLCASRETGALNYGYTFGSGTRLTVV.

This clone has only one observation. This chain uses TRBV19 with TRBJ2-7, with 7 bases identical to TRBD1. This CDR3 comprises 13 residues. The V gene's germline CDR1 is LNHDA and CDR2 SQIVND (reference sequence). V trimming: 3 bases; J trimming: 5 bases; junction bases outside the gene matches: 4. The CDR3 is CASSMDRNNEQYF. The CDR3 DNA reads as TGTGCCAGTAGTATGGACAGGAACAACGAGCAGTACTTC.

This clone was seen once. This chain links TRBV11-1 with TRBJ2-5; 10 nucleotides match TRBD1. The CDR3 is 18 amino acids. CDR1 and CDR2 from the germline V gene are SGHAT and FQDESV (reference sequence). Trimming at V came to 1 base and at J to 2 bases, leaving 10 bases not matched to a gene. The CDR3 region has the DNA TGTGCCAGCAGCTTAGACGGGGGGGGACAGGGGACTCAAGAGACCCAGTACTTC. Protein: CASSLDGGGQGTQETQYF.

The chain joins TRBV5-4 to TRBJ1-4; 9 bases align to TRBD1. The CDR3 is made up of 15 amino acids. V shed 4 bases and J 2 bases; nucleotides not matched to a gene: 3. From germline, CDR1 is SGHNT and CDR2 YYREEE (reference sequence). The CDR3 region is CASSTGQGTNEKLFF. The CDR3, as DNA: TGTGCCAGCAGCACAGGACAGGGGACTAATGAAAAACTGTTTTTT.

This clone was observed once. V and J are TRBV28 and TRBJ1-4; 8 bases match TRBD1. Germline V gene lookup returns CDR1 MDHEN and CDR2 SYDVKM. V was clipped by 6 bases and J by 4 bases; unmatched bases: 13. The CDR3 consists of 17 residues. The CDR3 DNA follows: TGTGCCAGCAGGCCTCCTCTGCGACAGGGGTATAATGAAAAACTGTTTTTT. Translating it yields CASRPPLRQGYNEKLFF.

The V call is TRBV28, the J call TRBJ1-3; TRBD1 matches 7 bases. The J segment lost 0 bases and the V segment lost 5 bases, leaving 10 bases of the junction unmatched. Germline CDR1 and CDR2: MDHEN and SYDVKM. The CDR3 consists of 17 residues. As DNA, the CDR3 is TGTGCCAGCAGTCTTCTCCGGACAGGAGCCTCTGGAAACACCATATATTTT. This codes for CASSLLRTGASGNTIYF.

This clone came up a few times. The V gene is TRBV30, the J gene TRBJ1-5; D may be TRBD1 (6 bases). With 2 bases removed from V and 2 bases from J, the gap between germline ends came to 16 bases. Per the germline V gene, CDR1 is GTSNPN and CDR2 is SVGIG (reference sequence). The CDR3 spans 16 residues. The CDR3: CAWSPLGGNGNQPQHF. In DNA form, the CDR3 reads TGTGCCTGGAGTCCCCTAGGGGGTAATGGCAATCAGCCCCAGCATTTT.

The chain is built from TRBV7-2 and TRBJ2-4; D is perhaps TRBD1 (5 bases). V lost 3 bases to trimming and J lost 0 bases, with 18 bases between them. The CDR3 has 18 amino acids. Looked up from germline, CDR1 is SGHTA and CDR2 is FQGNSA. Written as DNA, the CDR3 is TGTGCCAGCAGCTTGGGCAGGGCCCCAGGTATAGCCAAAAACATTCAGTACTTC. This sequence encodes CASSLGRAPGIAKNIQYF.

Only a few counts were recorded for this clone. V and J are TRBV2 and TRBJ2-5, with D tentatively TRBD1 (6 bases). V shed 8 bases and J shed 3 bases, with 13 bases lying between them. The germline V gene has CDR1 SNHLY and CDR2 FYNNEI. The CDR3 covers 13 residues. Written as DNA, the CDR3 is TGTGCCAGCGGGCGATACAGGGAAGAGACCCAGTACTTC. It specifies CASGRYREETQYF.

The chain uses TRBV5-5 and TRBJ1-1, with D unresolved. Germline V gives CDR1 SGHKS, CDR2 YYEKEE (reference sequence). V lost 3 bases and J 3 bases, leaving 9 bases between the germline ends. The CDR3 has 13 residues. The CDR3, as DNA: TGTGCCAGCAGCTACGACATTTACACTGAAGCTTTCTTT. The encoded protein is CASSYDIYTEAFF.

The V gene is TRBV28, the J gene TRBJ2-7; 8 bases are a match to TRBD1. Germline trimming cut 6 bases from V and 1 base from J; bases unmatched to any gene: 8. The CDR3 extends over 15 amino acids. Germline V gene data show CDR1 as MDHEN and CDR2 as SYDVKM. This CDR3 is CASRLPGQASYEQYF. DNA for the CDR3: TGTGCCAGCAGGCTCCCGGGACAGGCTTCCTACGAGCAGTACTTC. The full variable domain, completed using reference TRBV28 and TRBJ2-7, is DVKVTQSSRYLVKRTGEKVFLECVQDMDHENMFWYRQDPGLGLRLIYFSYDVKMKEKGDIPEGYSVSREKKERFSLILESASTNQTSMYLCASRLPGQASYEQYFGPGTRLTVT.

This chain links TRBV4-1 with TRBJ1-6; 8 nucleotides align to TRBD1. CDR1 is MGHRA, CDR2 YSYEKL, per germline. The CDR3 is 17 amino acids. V shed 1 base and J 10 bases; nucleotides not matched to a gene: 12. The CDR3 bases are TGCGCCAGCAGCCAAGCCCACCGGACAGGGAAAGGATCACCCCTCCACTTT. It is translated as CASSQAHRTGKGSPLHF.

To note about this clone: At the DNA level, this CDR3 is encoded by other sequences in the same sample as well. The V and J genes are TRBV19 and TRBJ1-5; a weak D match, TRBD1 (5 bases). This CDR3 contains 13 residues. CDR1 and CDR2 from the germline V gene are LNHDA and SQIVND (reference sequence). V lost 6 bases and J 3 bases, leaving 9 bases between the germline ends. CDR3: CASSQGYNQPQHF. CDR3 DNA: TGTGCCAGTAGCCAGGGTTACAATCAGCCCCAGCATTTT. The variable domain in full, with the rest retrieved from reference TRBV19 and TRBJ1-5, is DGGITQSPKYLFRKEGQNVTLSCEQNLNHDAMYWYRQDPGQGLRLIYYSQIVNDFQKGDIAEGYSVSREKKESFPLTVTSAQKNPTAFYLCASSQGYNQPQHFGDGTRLSIL.

V usage is TRBV19 and J usage is TRBJ1-5; weak D call: TRBD1 (5 bases). CDR1 is LNHDA, CDR2 SQIVND, per germline (reference sequence). There are 12 residues in the CDR3. Trimming pared 8 bases from V and 4 bases from J, leaving 9 bases between. This CDR3 is CASLGGNQPQHF. The CDR3 DNA reads TGTGCCAGTCTGGGGGGGAATCAGCCCCAGCATTTT.

The chain employs TRBV27 and TRBJ2-7; tentative D call: TRBD2 (5 bases). The germline V gene encodes CDR1 MNHEY and CDR2 SMNVEV (reference sequence). This CDR3 is built from 15 residues. The V end lost 1 base, the J end lost 3 bases, and 13 bases lay between the germline ends. Written as DNA, the CDR3 is TGTGCCAGCAGTTTATATCCTGGGGAGAACTACGAGCAGTACTTC. Translating gives CASSLYPGENYEQYF.

This chain uses TRBV6-1 with TRBJ2-7, with 10 bases fitting TRBD2. CDR3 size: 15 residues. J lost 7 bases, V lost 2 bases, and 8 bases had no gene match. Germline CDR1 is MNHNS and CDR2 is SASEGT. The CDR3 is CASSELSGRASEQYF. In nucleotides, the CDR3 is TGTGCCAGCAGTGAATTAAGCGGGAGGGCGTCGGAGCAGTACTTC.

With respect to this clone: This sample includes further DNA sequences coding for the same CDR3. The chain couples TRBV5-1 to TRBJ1-1, with unresolved D. The CDR3 loop spans 12 amino acids. Germline V CDR1 and CDR2: SGHRS, YFSETQ. V lost 0 bases to trimming and J lost 5 bases, with 5 bases between them. CDR3 amino acids: CASSLGATEAFF. CDR3 nucleotide sequence: TGCGCCAGCAGCTTGGGGGCTACTGAAGCTTTCTTT.

The chain carries TRBV27 and TRBJ1-1; 8 bases fit TRBD1. Germline V gives CDR1 MNHEY, CDR2 SMNVEV (reference sequence). V shed 6 bases and J 4 bases; nucleotides not matched to a gene: 10. The CDR3 consists of 15 residues. This chain's CDR3 is CASSPMAGGITEAFF. The CDR3 nucleotides are TGTGCCAGCAGCCCGATGGCAGGGGGCATCACTGAAGCTTTCTTT.

The V gene is TRBV5-1, the J gene TRBJ1-6, with D possibly matching TRBD1 (5 bases). Trimming left V 0 bases short and J 8 bases short, with 6 bases between. Germline CDR1 reads SGHRS; CDR2 reads YFSETQ. CDR3 size: 13 residues. CDR3 nucleotides: TGCGCCAGCAGCTTGGGGGGGGATTCACCCCTCCACTTT. This sequence encodes CASSLGGDSPLHF. Full variable domain (rest looked up from reference TRBV5-1 and TRBJ1-6): KAGVTQTPRYLIKTRGQQVTLSCSPISGHRSVSWYQQTPGQGLQFLFEYFSETQRNKGNFPGRFSGRQFSNSRSEMNVSTLELGDSALYLCASSLGGDSPLHFGNGTRLTVT.